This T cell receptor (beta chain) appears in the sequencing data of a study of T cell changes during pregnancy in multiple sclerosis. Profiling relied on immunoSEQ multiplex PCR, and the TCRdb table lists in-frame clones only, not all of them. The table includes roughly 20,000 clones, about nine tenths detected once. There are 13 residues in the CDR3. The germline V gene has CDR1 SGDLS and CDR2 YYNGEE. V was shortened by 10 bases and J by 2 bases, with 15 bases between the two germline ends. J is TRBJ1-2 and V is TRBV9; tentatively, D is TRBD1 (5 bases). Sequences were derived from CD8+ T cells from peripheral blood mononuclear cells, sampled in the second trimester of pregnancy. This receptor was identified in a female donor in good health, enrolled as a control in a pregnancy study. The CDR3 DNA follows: TGTGCCTCGTTTGGAGGGGAAAACTATGGCTACACCTTC. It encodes CASFGGENYGYTF.